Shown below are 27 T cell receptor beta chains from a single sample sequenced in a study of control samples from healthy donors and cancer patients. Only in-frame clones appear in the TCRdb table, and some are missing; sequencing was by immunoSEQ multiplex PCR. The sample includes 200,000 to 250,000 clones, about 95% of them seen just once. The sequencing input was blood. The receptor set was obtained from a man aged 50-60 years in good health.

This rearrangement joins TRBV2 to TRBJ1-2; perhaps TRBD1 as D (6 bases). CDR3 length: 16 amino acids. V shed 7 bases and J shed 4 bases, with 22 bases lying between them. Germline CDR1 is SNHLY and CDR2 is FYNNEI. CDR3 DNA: TGTGCCAGCATCCCCGTCGGGGACAAAGGATCCTATGGCTACACCTTC. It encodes CASIPVGDKGSYGYTF.

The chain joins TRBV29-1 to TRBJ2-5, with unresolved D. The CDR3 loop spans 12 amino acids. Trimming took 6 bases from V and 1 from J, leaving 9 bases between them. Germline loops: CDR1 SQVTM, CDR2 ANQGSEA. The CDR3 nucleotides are TGCAGCGTCCGACGGAGCCAAGAGACCCAGTACTTC. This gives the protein CSVRRSQETQYF.

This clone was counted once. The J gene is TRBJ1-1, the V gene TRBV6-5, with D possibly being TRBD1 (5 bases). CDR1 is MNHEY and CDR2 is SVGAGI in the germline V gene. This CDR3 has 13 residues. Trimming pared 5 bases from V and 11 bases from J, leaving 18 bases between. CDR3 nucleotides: TGTGCCAGCAGTATCCGCCGGGGCGCGGTGGCTTTCTTT. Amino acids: CASSIRRGAVAFF.

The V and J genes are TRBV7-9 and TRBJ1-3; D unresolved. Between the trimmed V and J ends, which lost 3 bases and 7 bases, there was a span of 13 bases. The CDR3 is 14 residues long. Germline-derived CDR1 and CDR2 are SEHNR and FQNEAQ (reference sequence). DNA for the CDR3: TGTGCCAGCAGCTTGACGGAGCGCAGGAACACCATATATTTT. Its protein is CASSLTERRNTIYF. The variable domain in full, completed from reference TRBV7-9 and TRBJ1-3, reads DTGVSQNPRHKITKRGQNVTFRCDPISEHNRLYWYRQTLGQGPEFLTYFQNEAQLEKSRLLSDRFSAERPKGSFSTLEIQRTEQGDSAMYLCASSLTERRNTIYFGEGSWLTVV.

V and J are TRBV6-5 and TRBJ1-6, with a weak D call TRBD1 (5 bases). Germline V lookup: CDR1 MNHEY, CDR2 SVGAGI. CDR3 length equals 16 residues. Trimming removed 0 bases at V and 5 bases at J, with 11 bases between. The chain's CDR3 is CASSYSRSGDNSPLHF. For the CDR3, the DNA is TGTGCCAGCAGTTACTCGAGGTCGGGGGATAATTCACCCCTCCACTTT.

In DNA, the CDR3 is TGTGCCAGCAGTGAAAGTTGGTCAGGTCCCGCGGCGAAGGAAAAACTGTTTTTT. Its translation is CASSESWSGPAAKEKLFF. The rearrangement links TRBV2 to TRBJ1-4; D remains unclear. The ends were cut back, 2 bases at V and 8 bases at J, with 24 bases in the middle. The length of the CDR3 is 18 residues. Germline V gene sequence: CDR1 SNHLY, CDR2 FYNNEI. Full variable domain (missing parts from reference TRBV2 and TRBJ1-4): EPEVTQTPSHQVTQMGQEVILRCVPISNHLYFYWYRQILGQKVEFLVSFYNNEISEKSEIFDDQFSVERPDGSNFTLKIRSTKLEDSAMYFCASSESWSGPAAKEKLFFGSGTQLSVL.

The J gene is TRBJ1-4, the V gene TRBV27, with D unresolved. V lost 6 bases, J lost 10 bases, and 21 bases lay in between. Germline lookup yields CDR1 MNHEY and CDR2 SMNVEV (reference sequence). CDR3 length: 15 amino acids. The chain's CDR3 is CASRQSSPLSGKLFF. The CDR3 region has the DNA TGTGCCAGCAGACAATCGAGTCCCTTGAGCGGAAAACTGTTTTTT.

The CDR3 loop reads CASSYGNTDTQYF. The CDR3 bases are TGTGCCAGCAGCTATGGGAACACAGATACGCAGTATTTT. This chain uses TRBV5-5 with TRBJ2-3; D gene unclear. CDR1 SGHKS and CDR2 YYEKEE come from the germline V gene (reference sequence). The CDR3 sequence is 13 residues long. V lost 3 bases and J 2 bases, leaving 7 bases between the germline ends. The whole variable domain, filled in from reference TRBV5-5 and TRBJ2-3, reads DAGVTQSPTHLIKTRGQQVTLRCSPISGHKSVSWYQQVLGQGPQFIFQYYEKEERGRGNFPDRFSARQFPNYSSELNVNALLLGDSALYLCASSYGNTDTQYFGPGTRLTVL.

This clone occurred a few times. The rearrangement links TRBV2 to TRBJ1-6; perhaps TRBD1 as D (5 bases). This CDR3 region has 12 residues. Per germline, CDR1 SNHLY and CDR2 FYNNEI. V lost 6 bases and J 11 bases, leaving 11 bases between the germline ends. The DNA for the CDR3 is TGTGCCAGCAGACAGGAGAGTACACCCCTCCACTTT. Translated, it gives CASRQESTPLHF.

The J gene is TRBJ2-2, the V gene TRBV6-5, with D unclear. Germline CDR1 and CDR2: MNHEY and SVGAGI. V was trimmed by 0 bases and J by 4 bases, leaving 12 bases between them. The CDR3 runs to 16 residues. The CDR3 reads CASSYSRLRPTGELFF. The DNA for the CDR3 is TGTGCCAGCAGTTACTCGCGACTGCGACCCACCGGGGAGCTGTTTTTT.

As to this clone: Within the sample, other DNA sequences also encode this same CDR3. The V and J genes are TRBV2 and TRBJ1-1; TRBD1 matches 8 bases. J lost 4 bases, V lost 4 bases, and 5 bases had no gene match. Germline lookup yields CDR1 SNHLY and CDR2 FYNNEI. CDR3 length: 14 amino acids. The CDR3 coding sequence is TGTGCCAGCAGTGGACAGGGGAGAGGCACTGAAGCTTTCTTT. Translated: CASSGQGRGTEAFF.

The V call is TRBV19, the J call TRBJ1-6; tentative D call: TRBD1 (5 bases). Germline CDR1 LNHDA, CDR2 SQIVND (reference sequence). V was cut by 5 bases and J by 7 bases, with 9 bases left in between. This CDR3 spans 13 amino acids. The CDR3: CASSWDWNSPLHF. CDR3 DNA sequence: TGTGCCAGTAGTTGGGACTGGAATTCACCCCTCCACTTT.

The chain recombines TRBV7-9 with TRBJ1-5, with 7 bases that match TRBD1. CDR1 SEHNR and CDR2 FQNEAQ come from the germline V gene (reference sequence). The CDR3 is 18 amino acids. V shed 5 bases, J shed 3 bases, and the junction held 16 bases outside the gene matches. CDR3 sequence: CASSRGAQGSFPNQPQHF. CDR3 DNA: TGTGCCAGCAGCCGAGGCGCACAGGGGAGTTTTCCCAATCAGCCCCAGCATTTT. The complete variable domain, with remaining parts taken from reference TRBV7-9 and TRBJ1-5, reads DTGVSQNPRHKITKRGQNVTFRCDPISEHNRLYWYRQTLGQGPEFLTYFQNEAQLEKSRLLSDRFSAERPKGSFSTLEIQRTEQGDSAMYLCASSRGAQGSFPNQPQHFGDGTRLSIL.

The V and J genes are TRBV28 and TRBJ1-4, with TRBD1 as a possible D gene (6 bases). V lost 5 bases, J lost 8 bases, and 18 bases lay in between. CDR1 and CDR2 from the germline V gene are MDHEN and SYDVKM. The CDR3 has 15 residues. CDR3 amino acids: CASSLRGAGTEKLFF. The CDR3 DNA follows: TGTGCCAGCAGTCTTCGAGGAGCAGGGACAGAAAAACTGTTTTTT. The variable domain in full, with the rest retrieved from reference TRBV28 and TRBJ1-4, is DVKVTQSSRYLVKRTGEKVFLECVQDMDHENMFWYRQDPGLGLRLIYFSYDVKMKEKGDIPEGYSVSREKKERFSLILESASTNQTSMYLCASSLRGAGTEKLFFGSGTQLSVL.

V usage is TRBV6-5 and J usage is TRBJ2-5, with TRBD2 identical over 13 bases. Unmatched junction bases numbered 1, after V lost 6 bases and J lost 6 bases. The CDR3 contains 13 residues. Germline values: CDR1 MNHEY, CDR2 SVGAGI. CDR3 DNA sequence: TGTGCCAGCAGACTAGCGGGGGGGCAGACCCAGTACTTC. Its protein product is CASRLAGGQTQYF.

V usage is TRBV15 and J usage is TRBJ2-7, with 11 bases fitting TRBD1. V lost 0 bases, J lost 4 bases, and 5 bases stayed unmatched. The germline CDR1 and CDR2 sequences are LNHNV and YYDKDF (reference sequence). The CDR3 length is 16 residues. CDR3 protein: CATSRDFGTGGYEQYF. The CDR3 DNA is TGTGCCACCAGCAGAGATTTCGGGACAGGGGGTTACGAGCAGTACTTC. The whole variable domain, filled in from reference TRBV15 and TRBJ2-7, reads DAMVIQNPRYQVTQFGKPVTLSCSQTLNHNVMYWYQQKSSQAPKLLFHYYDKDFNNEADTPDNFQSRRPNTSFCFLDIRSPGLGDTAMYLCATSRDFGTGGYEQYFGPGTRLTVT.

This chain's CDR3 is CASSYLRGGYGYTF. The CDR3 DNA sequence: TGTGCCAGCAGTTATTTGCGGGGGGGCTATGGCTACACCTTC. This chain connects TRBV28 to TRBJ1-2, with TRBD1 as a possible D gene (5 bases). Germline V CDR1 and CDR2: MDHEN, SYDVKM. Trimming removed 4 bases at V and 4 bases at J, with 13 bases between. The CDR3 has 14 amino acids.

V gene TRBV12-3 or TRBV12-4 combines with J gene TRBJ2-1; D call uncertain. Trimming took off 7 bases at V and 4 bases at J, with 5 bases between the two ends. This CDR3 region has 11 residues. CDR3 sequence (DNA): TGTGCCAGCACTCAGTACAATGAGCAGTTCTTC. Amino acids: CASTQYNEQFF.

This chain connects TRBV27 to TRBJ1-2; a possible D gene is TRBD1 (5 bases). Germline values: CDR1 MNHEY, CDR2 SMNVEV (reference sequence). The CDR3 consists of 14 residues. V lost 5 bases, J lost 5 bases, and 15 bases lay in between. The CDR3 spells CASSGGIYFYGYTF. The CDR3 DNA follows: TGTGCCAGCAGTGGGGGAATATACTTTTATGGCTACACCTTC.

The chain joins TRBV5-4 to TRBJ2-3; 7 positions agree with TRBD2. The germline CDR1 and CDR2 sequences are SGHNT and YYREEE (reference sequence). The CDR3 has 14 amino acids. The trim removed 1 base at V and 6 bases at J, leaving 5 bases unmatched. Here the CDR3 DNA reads TGTGCCAGCAGCTTGTACGGGGGAGGGGATACGCAGTATTTT. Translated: CASSLYGGGDTQYF.

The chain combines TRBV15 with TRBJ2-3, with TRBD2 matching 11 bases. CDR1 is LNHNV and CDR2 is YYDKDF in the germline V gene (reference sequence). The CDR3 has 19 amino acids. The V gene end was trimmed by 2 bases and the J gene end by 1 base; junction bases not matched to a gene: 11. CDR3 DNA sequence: TGTGCCACCAGCAGAAGAATAGCGGGGGGGCAATTGGGCACAGATACGCAGTATTTT. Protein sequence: CATSRRIAGGQLGTDTQYF.

For the CDR3, the DNA is TGTGCCACCAGTGACCCCGGACAGGGAGCCAATCAGCCCCAGCATTTT. As protein: CATSDPGQGANQPQHF. This chain joins TRBV24-1 and TRBJ1-5; 8 bases map to TRBD1. V gave up 4 bases and J gave up 3 bases; unmatched junction bases: 7. CDR1 is KGHDR and CDR2 is SFDVKD in the germline V gene. This CDR3 is built from 16 residues.

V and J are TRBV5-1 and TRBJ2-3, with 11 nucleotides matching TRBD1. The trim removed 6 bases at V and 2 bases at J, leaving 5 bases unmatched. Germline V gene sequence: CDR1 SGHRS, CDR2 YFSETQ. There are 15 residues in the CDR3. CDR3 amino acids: CASTWDRGDTDTQYF. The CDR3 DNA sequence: TGCGCCAGCACCTGGGACAGGGGGGACACAGATACGCAGTATTTT.

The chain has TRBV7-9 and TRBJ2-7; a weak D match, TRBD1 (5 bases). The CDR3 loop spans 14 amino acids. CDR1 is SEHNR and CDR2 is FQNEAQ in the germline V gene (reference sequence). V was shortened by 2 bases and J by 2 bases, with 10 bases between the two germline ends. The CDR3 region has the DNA TGTGCCAGCAGCTTACAGGGTAGCCCCTACGAGCAGTACGTC. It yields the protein CASSLQGSPYEQYV.

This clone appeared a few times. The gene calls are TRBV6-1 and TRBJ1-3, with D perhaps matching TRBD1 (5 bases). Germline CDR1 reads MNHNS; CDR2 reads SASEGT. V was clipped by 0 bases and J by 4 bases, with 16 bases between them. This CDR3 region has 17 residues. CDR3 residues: CASSEALPGERGNTIYF. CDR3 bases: TGTGCCAGCAGTGAAGCCCTTCCGGGGGAGCGAGGAAACACCATATATTTT.

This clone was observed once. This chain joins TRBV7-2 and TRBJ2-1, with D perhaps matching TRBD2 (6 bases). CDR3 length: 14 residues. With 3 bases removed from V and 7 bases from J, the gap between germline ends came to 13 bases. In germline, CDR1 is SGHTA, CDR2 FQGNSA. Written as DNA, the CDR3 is TGTGCCAGCAGCTTTTCTAGCGCCGAAAATGAGCAGTTCTTC. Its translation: CASSFSSAENEQFF.

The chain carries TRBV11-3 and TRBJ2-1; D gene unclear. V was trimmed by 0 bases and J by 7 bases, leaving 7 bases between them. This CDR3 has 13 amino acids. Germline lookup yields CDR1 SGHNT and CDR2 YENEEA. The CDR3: CASSLDLRNEQFF. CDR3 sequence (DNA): TGTGCCAGCAGCTTAGATCTTAGGAATGAGCAGTTCTTC.